The rows below give T cell receptor beta chains drawn from one sample of a study of blood T cell repertoires in COVID-19. TCRdb's table, derived via immunoSEQ multiplex PCR, lists solely in-frame clones and lacks some. Here the sample spans fewer than 400,000 clones, around nine tenths being singletons. Material: PBMCs or T cells enriched from blood (not recorded which). The origin of the receptors is a man between 60 and 75 years old who had recovered from COVID-19. Both conserved end residues are part of each CDR3. The D gene is left open where the match is weak. The size entry is marked missing in some rows and otherwise reads once, few, many or a size class.

15	few	TRBV4-2	TRBJ2-5	-	TGTGCCAGCAGCCGGGGGCTGGGGCTACAAGAGACCCAGTACTTC	CASSRGLGLQETQYF
13	-	TRBV14	TRBJ2-7	TRBD1	TGTGCCAGCAGCCAAGCCATACAGGGGGAGCAGTACTTC	CASSQAIQGEQYF
13	once	TRBV27	TRBJ1-1	TRBD1	TGTGCCAGCCTTCAACAGGGGATGACTGAAGCTTTCTTT	CASLQQGMTEAFF
16	-	TRBV7-9	TRBJ2-5	TRBD1	TGTGCCAGCAGCTTCCGGGACAGGGGGCGTCAAGAGACCCAGTACTTC	CASSFRDRGRQETQYF
14	-	TRBV18	TRBJ2-7	-	TGTGCCAGCTCACCCCCCAGCAGCCGAGGCGAGCAGTACTTC	CASSPPSSRGEQYF
16	-	TRBV2	TRBJ2-5	-	TGTGCCAGCATCGAGGGGGTGAGGGGACCGGGTGGGACCCAGTACTTC	CASIEGVRGPGGTQYF
17	-	TRBV9	TRBJ1-2	TRBD1	TGTGCCAGCAGCGTAGATTCGGAGTACAGGGGAGGCTATGGCTACACCTTC	CASSVDSEYRGGYGYTF
19	-	TRBV23-1	TRBJ1-5	-	TGCGCCAGCAGTCCCCCGATTAAAACCTATCTCCGGGGCAATCAGCCCCAGCATTTT	CASSPPIKTYLRGNQPQHF
15	few	TRBV7-6	TRBJ2-7	-	TGTGCCAGCAGACCATTCAGGGGTCGGTCCTACGAGCAGTACTTC	CASRPFRGRSYEQYF
13	-	TRBV24-1	TRBJ2-7	-	TGTGCCACCAGTAGGCAGGGTTGGGACGAGCAGTACTTC	CATSRQGWDEQYF